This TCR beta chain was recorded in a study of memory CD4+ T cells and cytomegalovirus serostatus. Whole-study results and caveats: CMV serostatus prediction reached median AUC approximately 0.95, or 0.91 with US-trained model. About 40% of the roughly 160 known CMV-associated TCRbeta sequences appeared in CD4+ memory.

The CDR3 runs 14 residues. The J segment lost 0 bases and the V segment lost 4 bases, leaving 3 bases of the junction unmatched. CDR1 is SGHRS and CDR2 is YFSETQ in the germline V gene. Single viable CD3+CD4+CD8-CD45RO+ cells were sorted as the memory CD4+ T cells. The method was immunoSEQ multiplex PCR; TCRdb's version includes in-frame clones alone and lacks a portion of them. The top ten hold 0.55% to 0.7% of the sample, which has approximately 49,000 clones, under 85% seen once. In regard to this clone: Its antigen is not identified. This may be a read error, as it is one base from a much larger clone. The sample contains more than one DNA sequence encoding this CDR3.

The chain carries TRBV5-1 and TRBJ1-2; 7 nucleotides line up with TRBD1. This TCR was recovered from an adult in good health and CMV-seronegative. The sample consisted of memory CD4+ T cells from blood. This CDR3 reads CASSRQGSNYGYTF. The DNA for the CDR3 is TGCGCCAGCAGCCGACAGGGCTCTAACTATGGCTACACCTTC.